The 4 T cell receptor beta chains presented below share a single source sample, sequenced in a study of T cell clones after liver transplantation (dated by TCRdb to the late 2010s). The receptor library was made with the immunoSEQ multiplex PCR assay. Drawn from immuneACCESS, this table holds only the in-frame rearrangements with V and J called that TCRdb kept. Clones are partly lost; checked studies trace under half to an unresolved V gene and leave the rest unexplained. Across this sample there are around 26,000 clones, with around three quarters seen only once. Approximately 2.8% of the sample is held by the ten biggest clonotypes. The time point label of this sample denotes: pre-transplant. The specimen was CD4+ T cells from blood, collected before liver transplant. The receptor set was obtained from a human donor who received a liver transplant.

V gene TRBV7-9 combines with J gene TRBJ2-1; TRBD2 matches at 14 bases. This CDR3 has 15 amino acids. With V trimmed by 6 bases and J by 3 bases, 1 base remained unmatched. CDR1 is SEHNR and CDR2 is FQNEAQ in the germline V gene (reference sequence). The CDR3, as DNA: TGTGCCAGCAGAGGACTAGCGGGAGGCTACAATGAGCAGTTCTTC. This sequence encodes CASRGLAGGYNEQFF.

This chain connects TRBV5-1 to TRBJ2-5; D not resolved. The CDR3 loop spans 14 amino acids. V lost 1 base to trimming and J lost 0 bases, with 7 bases between them. Per germline, CDR1 SGHRS and CDR2 YFSETQ. In DNA form, the CDR3 reads TGCGCCAGCAGCTTGTTCACTAACCAAGAGACCCAGTACTTC. It specifies CASSLFTNQETQYF.

The rearrangement links TRBV11-3 to TRBJ2-1; maybe TRBD1 (6 bases). CDR1 is SGHNT, CDR2 YENEEA, per germline. V dropped 5 bases and J dropped 5 bases, with 22 bases sitting between them. The CDR3 contains 17 residues. CDR3 in DNA: TGTGCCAGCAGCGATTGGGGACATAAGCTAACCCACAATGAGCAGTTCTTC. This sequence encodes CASSDWGHKLTHNEQFF.

This clone was picked up one time. V gene TRBV7-9 combines with J gene TRBJ2-3; 12 bases match TRBD2. V shed 10 bases and J 5 bases; nucleotides not matched to a gene: 4. The CDR3 is made up of 13 amino acids. CDR1 and CDR2 (germline): SEHNR, FQNEAQ (reference sequence). CDR3 protein: CAIATSGGDTQYF. CDR3 nucleotides: TGTGCCATTGCGACTAGCGGGGGAGATACGCAGTATTTT.